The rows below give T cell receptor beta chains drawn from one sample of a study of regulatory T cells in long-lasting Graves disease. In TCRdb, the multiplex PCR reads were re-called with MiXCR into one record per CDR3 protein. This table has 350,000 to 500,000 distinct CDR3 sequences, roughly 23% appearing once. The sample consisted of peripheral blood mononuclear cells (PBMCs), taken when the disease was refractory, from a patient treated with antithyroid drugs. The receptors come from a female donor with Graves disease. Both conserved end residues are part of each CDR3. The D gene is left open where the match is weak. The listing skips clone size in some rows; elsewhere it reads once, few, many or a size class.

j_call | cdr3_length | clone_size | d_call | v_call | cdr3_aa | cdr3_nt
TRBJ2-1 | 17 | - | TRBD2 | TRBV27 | CASSLRRGDSSYNEQFF | TGTGCCAGCAGTCTGCGGCGGGGGGACTCGTCCTACAATGAGCAGTTCTTC
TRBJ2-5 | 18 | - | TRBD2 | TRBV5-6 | CASSITPSGSGSEETQYF | TGTGCCAGCAGCATCACACCTTCGGGTAGCGGGAGCGAAGAGACCCAGTACTTC
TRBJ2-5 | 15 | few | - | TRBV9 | CASSVGARARETQYF | TGTGCCAGCAGCGTAGGTGCCAGGGCCCGAGAGACCCAGTACTTC
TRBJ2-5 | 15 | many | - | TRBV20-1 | CSARHKVRAQETQYF | TGCAGTGCTAGACATAAAGTCAGGGCCCAAGAGACCCAGTACTTC
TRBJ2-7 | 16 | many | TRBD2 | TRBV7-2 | CASSISRLAGSYEQYF | TGTGCCAGCAGCATTAGCAGACTAGCGGGATCCTACGAGCAGTACTTC
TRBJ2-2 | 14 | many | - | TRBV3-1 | CASKGSGNTGELFF | TGTGCCAGCAAAGGAAGCGGGAACACCGGGGAGCTGTTTTTT
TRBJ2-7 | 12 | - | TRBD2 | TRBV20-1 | CSAREREYEQYF | TGCAGTGCTAGAGAGCGGGAGTACGAGCAGTACTTC
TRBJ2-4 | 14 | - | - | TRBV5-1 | CASSSGTSKNIQYF | TGCGCCAGCAGTTCCGGGACATCCAAAAACATTCAGTACTTC
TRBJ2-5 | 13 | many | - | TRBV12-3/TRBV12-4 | CASSLGAGVTQYF | TGTGCCAGCAGTTTAGGCGCCGGGGTTACCCAGTACTTC
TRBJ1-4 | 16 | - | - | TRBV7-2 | CASSPGPGIGGEKLFF | TGTGCCAGCAGCCCGGGCCCAGGGATCGGAGGTGAAAAACTGTTTTTT
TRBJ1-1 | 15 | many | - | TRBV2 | CASRAAQSWGTEAFF | TGTGCCAGTAGAGCCGCGCAAAGTTGGGGCACTGAAGCTTTCTTT
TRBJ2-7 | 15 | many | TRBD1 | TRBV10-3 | CAISDRDRGQYEQYF | TGTGCCATCAGTGACCGGGACAGGGGGCAATACGAGCAGTACTTC
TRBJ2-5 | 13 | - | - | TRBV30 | CAWSLGRFETQYF | TGTGCCTGGAGTCTGGGTAGATTCGAGACCCAGTACTTC
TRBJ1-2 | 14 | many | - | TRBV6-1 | CASSEGTEYYGYTF | TGTGCCAGCAGTGAAGGGACAGAGTACTATGGCTACACCTTC
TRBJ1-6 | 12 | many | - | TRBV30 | CAWSYQGSPLHF | TGTGCCTGGAGTTATCAGGGTTCACCCCTCCACTTT
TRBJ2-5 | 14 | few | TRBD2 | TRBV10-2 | CASSETGLIGTQYF | TGCGCCAGCAGTGAAACGGGACTAATCGGGACCCAGTACTTC
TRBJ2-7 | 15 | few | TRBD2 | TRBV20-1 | CSAHSRLAHTYEQYF | TGCAGTGCTCACTCCAGACTAGCGCATACCTACGAGCAGTACTTC
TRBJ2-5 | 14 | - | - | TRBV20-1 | CSARVSTGQETQYF | TGCAGTGCTAGAGTGTCTACGGGGCAAGAGACCCAGTACTTC
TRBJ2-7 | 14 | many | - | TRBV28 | CASHRDTSSYEQYF | TGTGCCAGCCACCGGGACACCTCCTCCTACGAGCAGTACTTC
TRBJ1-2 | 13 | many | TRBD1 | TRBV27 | CASRPDRGRGYTF | TGTGCCAGCAGACCTGACAGGGGGCGAGGCTACACCTTC
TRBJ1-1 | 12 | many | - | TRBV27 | CASRERGTEAFF | TGTGCCAGCAGAGAGAGGGGAACTGAAGCTTTCTTT
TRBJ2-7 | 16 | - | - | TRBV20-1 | CSARDRRRGLSFEQYF | TGCAGTGCTAGAGATCGCCGCCGTGGGTTGAGCTTCGAGCAGTACTTC
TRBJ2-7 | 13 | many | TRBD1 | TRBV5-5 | CASSLGTGYEQYF | TGTGCCAGCAGCTTAGGGACAGGCTACGAGCAGTACTTC
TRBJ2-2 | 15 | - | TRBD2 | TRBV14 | CASRESGTVTGELFF | TGTGCCAGCAGGGAGAGCGGGACGGTCACCGGGGAGCTGTTTTTT
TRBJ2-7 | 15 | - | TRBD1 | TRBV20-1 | CSARGTGRNSYEQYF | TGCAGTGCTAGAGGGACAGGGAGAAACTCCTACGAGCAGTACTTC
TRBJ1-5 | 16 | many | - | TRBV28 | CASSPGGLNSNQPQHF | TGTGCCAGCAGTCCCGGGGGACTGAATAGCAATCAGCCCCAGCATTTT
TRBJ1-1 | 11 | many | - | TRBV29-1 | CSVGQNTEAFF | TGCAGCGTTGGGCAAAACACTGAAGCTTTCTTT
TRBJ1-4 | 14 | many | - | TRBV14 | CASSRISANEKLFF | TGTGCCAGCAGCCGGATATCTGCTAATGAAAAACTGTTTTTT
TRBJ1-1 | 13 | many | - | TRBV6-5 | CASSYLGVTEAFF | TGTGCCAGCAGTTACCTGGGGGTCACTGAAGCTTTCTTT
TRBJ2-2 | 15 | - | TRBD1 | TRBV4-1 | CASSQHTGDTGELFF | TGCGCCAGCAGCCAACACACAGGGGACACCGGGGAGCTGTTTTTT
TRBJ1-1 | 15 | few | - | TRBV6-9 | CASSYDIGGSVEAFF | TGTGCCAGCAGTTATGATATAGGAGGATCGGTCGAAGCTTTCTTT
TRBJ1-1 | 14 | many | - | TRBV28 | CASSEHRGNTEAFF | TGTGCCAGCAGTGAACACCGGGGTAACACTGAAGCTTTCTTT
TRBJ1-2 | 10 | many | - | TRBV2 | CASNWDGYTF | TGTGCCAGCAATTGGGATGGCTACACCTTC
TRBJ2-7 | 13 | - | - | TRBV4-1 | CASSQRETGEQYF | TGCGCCAGCAGCCAGCGGGAAACGGGCGAGCAGTACTTC
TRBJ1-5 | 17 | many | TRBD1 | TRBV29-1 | CSVESGTGIISNQPQHF | TGCAGCGTTGAGTCGGGGACAGGGATTATTAGCAATCAGCCCCAGCATTTT
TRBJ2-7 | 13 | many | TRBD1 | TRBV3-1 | CASSQNRGNEQYF | TGTGCCAGCAGCCAAAACAGGGGTAACGAGCAGTACTTC
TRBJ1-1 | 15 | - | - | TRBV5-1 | CATSLELQVNTEAFF | TGCGCCACCAGCTTAGAGCTACAGGTGAATACTGAAGCTTTCTTT
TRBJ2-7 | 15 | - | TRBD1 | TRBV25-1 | CASSDRSGQPHEQYF | TGTGCCAGCAGTGACCGATCGGGACAGCCCCACGAGCAGTACTTC
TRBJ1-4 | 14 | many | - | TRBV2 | CASSDSGVGEKLFF | TGTGCCAGCAGTGATTCCGGAGTAGGGGAAAAACTGTTTTTT
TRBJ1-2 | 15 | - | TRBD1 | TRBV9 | CASSEQTGVERGYTF | TGTGCCAGCAGCGAACAGACAGGGGTCGAACGTGGCTACACCTTC
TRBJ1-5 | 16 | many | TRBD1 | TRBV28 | CASSLRSGQGYQPQHF | TGTGCCAGCAGTTTAAGGTCGGGACAGGGATACCAGCCCCAGCATTTT
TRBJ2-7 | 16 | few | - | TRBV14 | CASSQGVTGVSYEQYF | TGTGCCAGCAGCCAGGGTGTAACGGGGGTCTCCTACGAGCAGTACTTC
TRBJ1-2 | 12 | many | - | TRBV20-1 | CSAGRDIGGYTF | TGCAGTGCTGGCCGGGACATCGGTGGCTACACCTTC
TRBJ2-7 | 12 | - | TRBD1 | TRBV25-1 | CASETGVYEQYF | TGTGCCAGCGAAACAGGGGTCTACGAGCAGTACTTC
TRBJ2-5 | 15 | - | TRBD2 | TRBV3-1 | CASSQETSGTETQYF | TGTGCCAGCAGCCAAGAGACTAGCGGGACTGAGACCCAGTACTTC
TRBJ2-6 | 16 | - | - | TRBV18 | CASSPPELAGANVLTF | TGTGCCAGCTCACCACCGGAACTAGCAGGGGCCAACGTCCTGACTTTC
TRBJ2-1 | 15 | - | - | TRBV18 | CASSPPRDGRNEQFF | TGTGCCAGCTCACCACCGAGGGATGGAAGGAATGAGCAGTTCTTC
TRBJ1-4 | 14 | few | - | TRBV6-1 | CASRPGGEGEKLFF | TGTGCCAGCAGGCCGGGAGGGGAAGGTGAAAAACTGTTTTTT
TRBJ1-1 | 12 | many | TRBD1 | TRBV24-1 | CATSPQGWAAFF | TGTGCCACCAGTCCACAGGGGTGGGCGGCTTTCTTT
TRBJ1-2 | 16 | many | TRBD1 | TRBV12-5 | CASGFEKGQEGYGYTF | TGTGCTAGTGGTTTCGAGAAAGGACAGGAAGGCTATGGCTACACCTTC
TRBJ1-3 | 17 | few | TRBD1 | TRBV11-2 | CASSDRRRGLSGNTIYF | TGTGCCAGCAGCGATCGTAGGAGGGGGCTCTCTGGAAACACCATATATTTT
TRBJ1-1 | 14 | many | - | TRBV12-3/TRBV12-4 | CASSFRVGNTEAFF | TGTGCCAGCAGTTTCAGGGTGGGGAACACTGAAGCTTTCTTT
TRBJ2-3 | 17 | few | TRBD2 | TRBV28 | CASNLGGAGGQRDTQYF | TGTGCCAGCAACCTCGGGGGAGCGGGAGGGCAGAGAGATACGCAGTATTTT
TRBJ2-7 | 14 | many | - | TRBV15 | CATSRGDPNYEQYF | TGTGCCACCAGCAGAGGGGACCCCAACTACGAGCAGTACTTC
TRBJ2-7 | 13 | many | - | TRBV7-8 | CASSLWAGDEQYF | TGTGCCAGCAGCTTATGGGCAGGGGATGAGCAGTACTTC
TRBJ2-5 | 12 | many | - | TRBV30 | CAWRDSQETQYF | TGTGCCTGGAGGGACAGCCAAGAGACCCAGTACTTC
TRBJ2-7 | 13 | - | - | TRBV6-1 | CASWTISSYEQYF | TGTGCCAGCTGGACTATTTCCTCCTACGAGCAGTACTTC
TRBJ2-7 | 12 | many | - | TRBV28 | CASREGSYEQYF | TGTGCCAGCCGAGAAGGCAGCTACGAGCAGTACTTC
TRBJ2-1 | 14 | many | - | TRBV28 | CASSPDSLYNEQFF | TGTGCCAGCAGCCCGGACTCGCTGTACAATGAGCAGTTCTTC
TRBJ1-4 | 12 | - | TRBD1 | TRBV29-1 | CSAVEGAEKLFF | TGCAGCGCTGTCGAGGGGGCTGAAAAACTGTTTTTT